The clone carrying this T cell receptor beta chain was observed a handful of times. The antigen is undetermined. This entry is derived from a study of T cells in Graves' hyperthyroidism and ophthalmopathy. Notes on the study in general: A model of 13 V-J pairs discriminated ophthalmopathy from stable hyperthyroidism. Appearing also in blood were most of the thyroid clonotypes expanded above 0.001.

There were TCR beta CDR3 regions amplified from RNA transcripts. During a first-round RT-PCR of the TCR CDR3, the HTBI primer set was used. From the multiplex PCR reads, TCRdb called clonotypes with MiXCR, one entry per CDR3 protein. This sample yields around 600,000 distinct CDR3 sequences, of which approximately 15% are seen a single time; around 7% belongs to the top ten. Clinical symptoms, serum thyroxine and TRAb, thyroid ultrasound and orbital computed tomography were used for the diagnoses. The CDR3 loop spans 17 amino acids. V dropped 0 bases and J dropped 1 base, with 12 bases sitting between them. Germline V CDR1 and CDR2: LGHNA, YSLEER.

This receptor was taken from a woman between 18 and 30 years old with Graves' ophthalmopathy. Sequencing used blood. The rearrangement uses TRBV4-3 and TRBJ2-2, with D maybe TRBD2 (6 bases). The chain's CDR3 is CASSQDLAGRNTGELFF. For the CDR3, the DNA is TGCGCCAGCAGCCAAGATCTTGCCGGGAGGAACACCGGGGAGCTGTTTTTT.